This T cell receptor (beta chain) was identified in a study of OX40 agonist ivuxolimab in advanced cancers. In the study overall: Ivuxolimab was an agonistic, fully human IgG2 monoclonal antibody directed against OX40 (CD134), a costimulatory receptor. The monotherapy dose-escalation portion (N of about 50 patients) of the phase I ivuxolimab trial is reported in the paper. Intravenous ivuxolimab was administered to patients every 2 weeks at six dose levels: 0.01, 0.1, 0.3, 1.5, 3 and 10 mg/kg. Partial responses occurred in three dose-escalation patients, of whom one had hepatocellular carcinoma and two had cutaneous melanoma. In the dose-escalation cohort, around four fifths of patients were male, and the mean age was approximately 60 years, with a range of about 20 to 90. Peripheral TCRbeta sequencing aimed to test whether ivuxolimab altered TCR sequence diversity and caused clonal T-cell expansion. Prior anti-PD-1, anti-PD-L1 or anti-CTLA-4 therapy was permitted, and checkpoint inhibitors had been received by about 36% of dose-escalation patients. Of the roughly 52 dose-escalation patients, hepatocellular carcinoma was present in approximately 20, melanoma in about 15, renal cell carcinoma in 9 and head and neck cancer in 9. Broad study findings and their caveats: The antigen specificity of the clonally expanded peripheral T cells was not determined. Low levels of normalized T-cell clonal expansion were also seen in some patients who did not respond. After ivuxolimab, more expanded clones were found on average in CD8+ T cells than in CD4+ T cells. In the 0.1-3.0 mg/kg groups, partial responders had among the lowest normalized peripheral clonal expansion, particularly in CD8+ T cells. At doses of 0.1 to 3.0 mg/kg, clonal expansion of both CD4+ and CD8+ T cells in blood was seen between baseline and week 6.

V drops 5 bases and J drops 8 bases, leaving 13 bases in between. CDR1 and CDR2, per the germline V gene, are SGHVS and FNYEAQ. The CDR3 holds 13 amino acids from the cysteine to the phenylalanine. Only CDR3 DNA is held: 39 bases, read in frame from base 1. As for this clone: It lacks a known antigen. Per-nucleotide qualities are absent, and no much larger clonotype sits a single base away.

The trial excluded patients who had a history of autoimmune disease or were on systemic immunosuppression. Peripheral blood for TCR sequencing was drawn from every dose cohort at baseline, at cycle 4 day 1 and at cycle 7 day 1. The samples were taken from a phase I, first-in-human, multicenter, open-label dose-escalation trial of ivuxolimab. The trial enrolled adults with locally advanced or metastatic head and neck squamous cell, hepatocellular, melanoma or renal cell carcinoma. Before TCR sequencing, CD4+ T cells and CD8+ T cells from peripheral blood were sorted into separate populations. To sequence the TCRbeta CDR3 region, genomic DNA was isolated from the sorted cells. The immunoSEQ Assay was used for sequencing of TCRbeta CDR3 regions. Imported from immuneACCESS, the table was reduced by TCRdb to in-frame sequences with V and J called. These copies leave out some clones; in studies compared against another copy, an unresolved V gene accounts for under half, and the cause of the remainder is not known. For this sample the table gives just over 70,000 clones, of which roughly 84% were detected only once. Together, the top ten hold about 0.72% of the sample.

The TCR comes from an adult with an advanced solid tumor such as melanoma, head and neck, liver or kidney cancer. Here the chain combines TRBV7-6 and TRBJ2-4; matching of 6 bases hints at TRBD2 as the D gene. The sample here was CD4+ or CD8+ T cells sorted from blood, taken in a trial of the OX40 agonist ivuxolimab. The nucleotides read TGTGCCAGCAGCGGGGGGACGGCCGACATTCAGTACTTC. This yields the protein CASSGGTADIQYF.